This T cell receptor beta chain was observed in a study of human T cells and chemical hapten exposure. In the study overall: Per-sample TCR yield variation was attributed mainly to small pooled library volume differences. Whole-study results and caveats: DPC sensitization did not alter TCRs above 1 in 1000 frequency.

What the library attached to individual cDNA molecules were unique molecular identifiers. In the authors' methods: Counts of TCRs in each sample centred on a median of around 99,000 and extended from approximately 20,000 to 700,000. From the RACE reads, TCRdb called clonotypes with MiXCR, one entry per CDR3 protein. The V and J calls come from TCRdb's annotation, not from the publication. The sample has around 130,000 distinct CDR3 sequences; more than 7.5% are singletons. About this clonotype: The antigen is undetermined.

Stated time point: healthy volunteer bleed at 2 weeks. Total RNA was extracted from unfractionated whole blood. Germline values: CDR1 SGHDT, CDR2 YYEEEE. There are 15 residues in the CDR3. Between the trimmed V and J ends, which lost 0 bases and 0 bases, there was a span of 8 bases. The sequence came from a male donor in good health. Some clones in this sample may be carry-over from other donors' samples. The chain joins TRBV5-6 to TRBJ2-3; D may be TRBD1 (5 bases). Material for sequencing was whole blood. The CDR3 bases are TGTGCCAGCAGCTTGGAGGGGCCTAGCACAGATACGCAGTATTTT. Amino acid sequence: CASSLEGPSTDTQYF.